This is a list of T cell receptor beta chains from one sample in a study of cytomegalovirus exposure and HLA in healthy donors. Clones were read by immunoSEQ multiplex PCR, and TCRdb kept only the in-frame ones, dropping some. This table holds some 96,000 clones, more than 75% found once. Material for sequencing was PBMCs. These receptors were obtained from an older woman in good health and CMV-seronegative. The CDR3 runs from the conserved cysteine through the conserved F or W. A D gene is named only where the DNA matches it firmly. Expanded clones are given a class, and other clones once, few, many or no size at all.

D gene,J gene,CDR3 length,V gene,clone size,CDR3 DNA,CDR3 protein
TRBD1,TRBJ1-5,16,TRBV9,once,TGTGCCAGCAGCCCAGGGGGGCCAGTTGGCAATCAGCCCCAGCATTTT,CASSPGGPVGNQPQHF
NA,TRBJ2-1,14,TRBV7-9,NA,TGTGCCAGCAGCTTCCAGGGGAGTTCTAATGAGCAGTTCTTC,CASSFQGSSNEQFF
TRBD2,TRBJ2-4,15,TRBV2,NA,TGTGCCAGCATGTGGGGGAGGTCGGGAGGAAACATTCAGTACTTC,CASMWGRSGGNIQYF
TRBD2,TRBJ2-7,15,TRBV5-3,NA,TGTGCCAGAAACCGGGGGGGTCCTTACTCCTACGAGCAGTACTTC,CARNRGGPYSYEQYF
NA,TRBJ2-1,14,TRBV2,NA,TGTGCCAGCAGAAGAGCGGCTTCCTACAATGAGCAGTTCTTC,CASRRAASYNEQFF
NA,TRBJ1-1,12,TRBV5-4,NA,TGTGCCAGCAGCGGGCAGAACACTGAAGCTTTCTTT,CASSGQNTEAFF
NA,TRBJ2-4,17,TRBV5-8,NA,TGTGCCAGCAGCTTGCCCACAGGGTGGATAGCCAAAAACATTCAGTACTTC,CASSLPTGWIAKNIQYF
TRBD1,TRBJ1-1,14,TRBV19,NA,TGTGCCAGTAAGAGACAGGGAGATTACACTGAAGCTTTCTTT,CASKRQGDYTEAFF
NA,TRBJ1-2,10,TRBV5-8,NA,TGTGCGGGGGGTTTCTATGGCTACACCTTC,CAGGFYGYTF
TRBD1,TRBJ1-4,15,TRBV7-2,NA,TGTGCCAGCAGCCAACAGGGGGCGAGTAATGAAAAACTGTTTTTT,CASSQQGASNEKLFF
TRBD2,TRBJ2-1,15,TRBV10-3,NA,TGTGCCATCAGTAGAACTAGCGGGGGGGCTAATGAGCAGTTCTTC,CAISRTSGGANEQFF
TRBD1,TRBJ1-5,15,TRBV18,few,TGTGCCAGCTCACCGGACAGGGGCCGCAATCAGCCCCAGCATTTT,CASSPDRGRNQPQHF
NA,TRBJ2-6,16,TRBV7-2,NA,TGTGCCAGCAGCAATTACAGGGTCCTCGGGGCCAACGTCCTGACTTTC,CASSNYRVLGANVLTF
TRBD1,TRBJ1-1,14,TRBV13,NA,TGTGCCAGCAGCTCCTCGGGACAGACATTTGAAGCTTTCTTT,CASSSSGQTFEAFF
TRBD1,TRBJ2-5,15,TRBV2,NA,TGTGCCAGCAGTGAGATGACAGGGTTCCAAGAGACCCAGTACTTC,CASSEMTGFQETQYF
NA,TRBJ2-3,15,TRBV28,NA,TGTGCCAGCAGTTTATTTGAAGGGGGCACAGATACGCAGTATTTT,CASSLFEGGTDTQYF
NA,TRBJ2-5,15,TRBV10-1,NA,TGCGCCAGCAGTCATGGGCCATCATGGGAGGAGACCCAGTACTTC,CASSHGPSWEETQYF
TRBD1,TRBJ1-4,16,TRBV5-1,NA,TGCGCCAGCAGCCCTGGGACAGGGGGCTTTAGCGAAAAACTGTTTTTT,CASSPGTGGFSEKLFF
TRBD1,TRBJ1-2,14,TRBV6-5,NA,TGTGCCAGCATGAGGGGACAGGGGAACTATGGCTACACCTTC,CASMRGQGNYGYTF
NA,TRBJ1-2,14,TRBV7-2,NA,TGTGCCAGCAGCTTATTTGGGGGGAACTATGGCTACACCTTC,CASSLFGGNYGYTF
NA,TRBJ2-7,12,TRBV30,NA,TGTGCCTGGAGTGTACGGGCGGGCGAGCAGTACTTC,CAWSVRAGEQYF
NA,TRBJ1-5,16,TRBV7-2,NA,TGTGCCAGCAGCCGCGCCGGGGGAAGGGACTATCAGCCCCAGCATTTT,CASSRAGGRDYQPQHF
NA,TRBJ1-1,13,TRBV11-2,NA,TGTGCCAGCAGCTTAGATCGGGACACTGAAGCTTTCTTT,CASSLDRDTEAFF
TRBD1,TRBJ2-1,12,TRBV29-1,few,TGCAGCGTGGGACAGTCCTACAATGAGCAGTTCTTC,CSVGQSYNEQFF
NA,TRBJ1-5,13,TRBV30,once,TGTGCCTGGAGCGGCAGGGTAGGACAGCCCCAGCATTTT,CAWSGRVGQPQHF
NA,TRBJ1-4,14,TRBV4-1,once,TGCGCCAGCAGCCAAGAGAGGCTTAATGAAAAACTGTTTTTT,CASSQERLNEKLFF
NA,TRBJ2-3,14,TRBV28,NA,TGTGCCAGCAGTCGCGGGCTTAGCACAGATACGCAGTATTTT,CASSRGLSTDTQYF
NA,TRBJ1-2,15,TRBV11-2,NA,TGTGCCAGCAGACTAGCGGGGGGCGCGGGCTATGGCTACACCTTC,CASRLAGGAGYGYTF
TRBD1,TRBJ2-5,14,TRBV7-9,NA,TGTGCCAGCAGCTTCGGGACAGGGATTTGGGAGCAGTACTTC,CASSFGTGIWEQYF
NA,TRBJ2-1,17,TRBV5-4,NA,TGTGCCAGCAGCTTGACAACGCGGGCCCGCTCCTACAATGAGCAGTTCTTC,CASSLTTRARSYNEQFF
NA,TRBJ2-3,14,TRBV9,NA,TGTGCCAGCAGCGTAAGAGCATCCACAGATACGCAGTATTTT,CASSVRASTDTQYF
TRBD2,TRBJ2-2,16,TRBV6-6,NA,TGTGCCAGCGGGTCGGTAGCGGGATACCACGGCGGGGAGCTGTTTTTT,CASGSVAGYHGGELFF
TRBD1,TRBJ2-1,16,TRBV6-4,few,TGTGCCAGCAGTACCCTGGGACAGGAGGGATCCAATGAGCAGTTCTTC,CASSTLGQEGSNEQFF
TRBD1,TRBJ1-4,14,TRBV28,NA,TGTGCCACAAGGGACAGGGTCGCTAATGAAAAACTGTTTTTT,CATRDRVANEKLFF
NA,TRBJ1-1,15,TRBV9,NA,TGTGCCAGCAGCGCCTGGGACACCCAGAACACTGAAGCTTTCTTT,CASSAWDTQNTEAFF
TRBD1,TRBJ1-2,16,TRBV7-9,NA,TGTGCCAGCAGCGCGGCTATTAATCAGGGGGCAGGAGGCTACACCTTC,CASSAAINQGAGGYTF